This TCR beta chain was found in a study of blood T cell repertoires in COVID-19. Profiled with immunoSEQ multiplex PCR; TCRdb holds only in-frame clones, not every one. This sample has approximately 200,000 clones, with roughly 84% found just once. From germline, CDR1 is SGHRS and CDR2 YFSETQ. The CDR3 length is 14 residues. Trimming took off 0 bases at V and 8 bases at J, with 12 bases between the two ends. Sequencing was carried out using PBMCs or T cells enriched from blood (not recorded which). The clonotype originates from a man aged 35 to 55 who had recovered from COVID-19. The gene calls are TRBV5-1 and TRBJ2-1; perhaps TRBD1 as D (5 bases). The CDR3, as DNA: TGCGCCAGCAGCTTGGCCCCAGGGTCGGATGAGCAGTTCTTC. Translated, it gives CASSLAPGSDEQFF.